These 22 T cell receptor beta chains were all obtained from the same sample, sequenced in a study of spatial heterogeneity in lung cancer. Time point described: sample taken at primary tumor resection. Unsorted whole RNA of tumor, nontumor lung or frozen PBMC was sequenced. TCRdb reanalysed the 5' RACE reads using MiXCR and keeps one entry per CDR3 protein. The sample holds around 12,000 distinct CDR3 sequences, about 14% seen once. The sample here was PBMCs, taken at surgery. The receptors come from a male donor with early-stage non-small cell lung cancer.

The chain joins TRBV9 to TRBJ2-3; 9 bases match TRBD2. The CDR3 has 15 residues. Germline assignment: CDR1 SGDLS and CDR2 YYNGEE. V shed 0 bases and J 5 bases; nucleotides not matched to a gene: 4. In nucleotides, the CDR3 is TGTGCCAGCAGCGTAGGTTATAGCGGGGGAGATACGCAGTATTTT. Protein product: CASSVGYSGGDTQYF.

This rearrangement joins TRBV12-3 or TRBV12-4 to TRBJ2-2; 8 bases line up with TRBD1. The CDR3 has 15 residues. The V segment lost 6 bases and the J segment 4 bases; nucleotides outside the gene matches: 7. The DNA for the CDR3 is TGTGCCAGCAGGGGGGACAGGCCGGGCACCGGGGAGCTGTTTTTT. It yields the protein CASRGDRPGTGELFF.

This clonotype has just a few counts. This chain joins TRBV29-1 and TRBJ1-1; D is unclear. CDR3 length: 13 residues. From germline, CDR1 is SQVTM and CDR2 ANQGSEA. With 6 bases removed from V and 0 bases from J, the gap between germline ends came to 11 bases. CDR3 coding DNA: TGCAGCGTCCAAGGCAGAATGAACACTGAAGCTTTCTTT. Translating it yields CSVQGRMNTEAFF.

This clonotype was observed a handful of times. The V call is TRBV29-1, the J call TRBJ2-1; TRBD2 agrees at 14 bases. J was trimmed by 15 bases and V by 5 bases; bases with no gene match: 15. This CDR3 region has 15 residues. Germline V gene lookup returns CDR1 SQVTM and CDR2 ANQGSEA. CDR3 in amino acids: CSVRPLFGLAGGSFF. The CDR3 DNA reads TGCAGCGTTCGGCCGCTGTTTGGACTAGCGGGGGGTTCGTTCTTC.

The V call is TRBV29-1, the J call TRBJ2-2; D call uncertain. V dropped 4 bases and J dropped 1 base, with 10 bases sitting between them. The germline V gene has CDR1 SQVTM and CDR2 ANQGSEA. This CDR3 contains 14 residues. The chain's CDR3 is CSVGPTENTGELFF. The DNA of the CDR3 is TGCAGCGTTGGTCCGACGGAGAACACCGGGGAGCTGTTTTTT.

The V gene is TRBV15, the J gene TRBJ1-1; D unclear. The length of the CDR3 is 15 residues. Trimming removed 3 bases at V and 4 bases at J, with 15 bases between. Germline CDR1 reads LNHNV; CDR2 reads YYDKDF (reference sequence). The CDR3 is CATSRALGLATEAFF. CDR3 coding DNA: TGTGCCACCAGCAGGGCTCTCGGGCTTGCCACTGAAGCTTTCTTT.

By its share, this clonotype is medium-sized. This chain links TRBV3-1 with TRBJ1-5; D might be TRBD1 (5 bases). This CDR3 spans 12 amino acids. Looked up from germline, CDR1 is LGHDT and CDR2 is YNNKEL (reference sequence). V was cut by 3 bases and J by 10 bases, with 10 bases left in between. CDR3 region: CASSHLGDPQHF. CDR3 coding DNA: TGTGCCAGCAGCCACCTTGGGGACCCCCAGCATTTT. The variable domain in full, completed from reference TRBV3-1 and TRBJ1-5, reads DTAVSQTPKYLVTQMGNDKSIKCEQNLGHDTMYWYKQDSKKFLKIMFSYNNKELIINETVPNRFSPKSPDKAHLNLHINSLELGDSAVYFCASSHLGDPQHFGDGTRLSIL.

The chain joins TRBV5-4 to TRBJ2-3; the match to TRBD2 covers 11 bases. There are 14 residues in the CDR3. Per the germline V gene, CDR1 is SGHNT and CDR2 is YYREEE (reference sequence). CDR3 sequence reads: CACTSGGSTDTQYF. The CDR3 DNA sequence: TGTGCTTGCACTAGCGGGGGATCCACAGATACGCAGTATTTT.

Remarks on this clonotype: A read error may produce the germline difference seen at one junction end. This chain connects TRBV6-7 to TRBJ2-1, with D possibly being TRBD1 (5 bases). TRBV6-7 is flagged as an ORF with uncertain function. The CDR3 runs 12 residues. CDR3 in DNA: TGTACCAGCAGTTCCAGGGACAATGAGCAGTTCTTC. Protein: CTSSSRDNEQFF.

Only a few counts were recorded for this clonotype. The chain has TRBV28 and TRBJ1-6, with D tentatively TRBD1 (6 bases). CDR3 size: 16 residues. V was cut by 0 bases and J by 13 bases, with 19 bases left in between. The germline CDR1 and CDR2 sequences are MDHEN and SYDVKM. The DNA of the CDR3 is TGTGCCAGCAGTTTATGTCCAGGGGTACACCCTTTGCCCCTCCACTTT. Its translation is CASSLCPGVHPLPLHF.

V and J are TRBV19 and TRBJ1-5; D possibly corresponds to TRBD1 (6 bases). The CDR3 is made up of 15 amino acids. The V end lost 4 bases, the J end lost 3 bases, and 13 bases lay between the germline ends. The germline gives CDR1 LNHDA, CDR2 SQIVND (reference sequence). The CDR3 nucleotides are TGTGCCAGTAGTAAGGAGGACAGCCTCAATCAGCCCCAGCATTTT. Its translation: CASSKEDSLNQPQHF.

The V call is TRBV28, the J call TRBJ2-5; a weak D match, TRBD2 (6 bases). V lost 4 bases and J lost 9, with 12 bases in between. The germline CDR1 and CDR2 sequences are MDHEN and SYDVKM. This CDR3 is built from 12 residues. CDR3 in amino acids: CASSSGGEAQYF. CDR3 nucleotides: TGTGCCAGCAGTTCGGGCGGGGAGGCCCAGTACTTC.

This clonotype was found many times. CDR3 residues: CSARESRVGSGSPLHF. The CDR3 DNA reads as TGCAGTGCTAGAGAAAGTCGGGTAGGGAGCGGCTCACCCCTCCACTTT. The chain links TRBV20-1 to TRBJ1-6; the D is unclear. V lost 0 bases to trimming and J lost 10 bases, with 19 bases between them. Germline V lookup: CDR1 DFQATT, CDR2 SNEGSKA (reference sequence). The CDR3 runs to 16 residues.

This clonotype was counted between two and nine times. This chain connects TRBV18 to TRBJ1-5; D gene unclear. Trimming stripped 5 bases from V and 6 bases from J, with 17 bases between. There are 15 residues in the CDR3. Germline assignment: CDR1 KGHSH and CDR2 LQKENI. CDR3 residues: CASSSEEGGSQPQHF. The CDR3 coding sequence is TGTGCCAGCTCATCAGAGGAGGGTGGCTCTCAGCCCCAGCATTTT.

This chain connects TRBV5-1 to TRBJ2-7; D remains ambiguous. Germline V gene sequence: CDR1 SGHRS, CDR2 YFSETQ. This CDR3 is built from 15 residues. Deletions cut 2 bases from V and 2 bases from J, with 14 bases between. The CDR3 DNA is TGCGCCAGCAGCTTCCCGGGTTCGTCCGCCTACGAGCAGTACTTC. This sequence encodes CASSFPGSSAYEQYF.

This clonotype was recorded many times. The chain carries TRBV7-8 and TRBJ1-3; D gene ambiguous. The CDR3 is 14 amino acids. V was clipped by 1 base and J by 9 bases, with 13 bases between them. Per the germline V gene, CDR1 is SGHVS and CDR2 is FQNEAQ. DNA of the CDR3: TGTGCCAGCAGCTTAGATCCAAGCAGCCCCACCATATATTTT. Translation gives CASSLDPSSPTIYF.

This clonotype appeared many times. The rearrangement joins TRBV4-1 to TRBJ2-7, with TRBD1 matching over 7 bases. V shed 6 bases and J 0 bases; nucleotides not matched to a gene: 5. Germline loops: CDR1 MGHRA, CDR2 YSYEKL. The CDR3 length is 14 residues. The CDR3 bases are TGCGCCAGCAGTTACGGGACAGTCTCCTACGAGCAGTACTTC. This translates into CASSYGTVSYEQYF.

The V gene is TRBV18, the J gene TRBJ2-7; D not resolved. The CDR3 runs 14 residues. The V end lost 0 bases, the J end lost 4 bases, and 10 bases lay between the germline ends. Germline V lookup: CDR1 KGHSH, CDR2 LQKENI. CDR3 sequence: CASSPPSGTYEQYF. As DNA, the CDR3 is TGTGCCAGCTCACCACCAAGTGGAACATACGAGCAGTACTTC. Based on the CDR3 plus reference TRBV18 and TRBJ2-7, the full variable domain is NAGVMQNPRHLVRRRGQEARLRCSPMKGHSHVYWYRQLPEEGLKFMVYLQKENIIDESGMPKERFSAEFPKEGPSILRIQQVVRGDSAAYFCASSPPSGTYEQYFGPGTRLTVT.

This clonotype was recorded a few times. The rearrangement uses TRBV4-2 and TRBJ2-1; a possible D gene is TRBD2 (6 bases). V was cut by 3 bases and J by 9 bases, with 9 bases left in between. The CDR3 consists of 12 residues. The germline CDR1 and CDR2 sequences are LGHNA and YNFKEQ. The CDR3: CASSHQEGEQFF. For the CDR3, the DNA is TGTGCCAGCAGCCATCAGGAGGGTGAGCAGTTCTTC.

This clonotype appeared a few times. CDR3 sequence reads: CASSLGTLGGYTF. CDR3 sequence (DNA): TGTGCCAGCAGCTTAGGGACTTTAGGTGGCTACACCTTC. The genes are TRBV7-9 and TRBJ1-2; D gene ambiguous. The CDR3 runs to 13 residues. Trimming stripped 1 base from V and 7 bases from J, with 10 bases between. Germline lookup yields CDR1 SEHNR and CDR2 FQNEAQ (reference sequence).

This clonotype was counted ten times or more. The chain employs TRBV20-1 and TRBJ2-3, with 7 bases that match TRBD1. The CDR3 is 15 residues long. After removal of 0 bases from V and 5 bases from J, the junction contained 8 bases not matched to a gene. Germline CDR1 reads DFQATT; CDR2 reads SNEGSKA (reference sequence). The CDR3 DNA reads as TGCAGTGCTAGAGAAGGGGGCGAGGTCGGAGATACGCAGTATTTT. Encoded protein: CSAREGGEVGDTQYF.

This clonotype was detected ten times or more. The genes are TRBV20-1 and TRBJ2-1, with 7 bases lining up with TRBD2. V dropped 3 bases and J dropped 8; count of bases not matched to a gene: 10. CDR3 size: 14 residues. Germline V gene sequence: CDR1 DFQATT, CDR2 SNEGSKA (reference sequence). The DNA for the CDR3 is TGCAGTGCTAGTATAAGCGGGGAGATATATGAGCAGTTCTTC. The encoded protein is CSASISGEIYEQFF.